The following is a T cell receptor beta chain sequence with its context. Its antigen remains unidentified. One base away there is no much larger clone; base qualities are not given. The sample is drawn from a study of control samples from healthy donors and cancer patients (dated by TCRdb to the early 2020s). Libraries came from the immunoSEQ multiplex PCR assay. The table comes from immuneACCESS by way of TCRdb, which keeps in-frame sequences with V and J called. Part of the clones is missing from these tables; in studies checked, under half for an unresolved V gene and the rest for unknown reasons. In this sample the table shows roughly 190,000 clones, 91% of which occur a single time. Less than 1.6% of the sample goes to the ten largest clones. From cysteine to phenylalanine, the CDR3 is 13 amino acids long. CDR3 DNA is the only sequence kept; it has 39 bases, read in frame from the first base. Sequences SGHDN (CDR1) and FVKESK (CDR2) are obtained from the germline V gene. V trim: 0 bases; J trim: 10 bases; unmatched bases: 4.

Recombination connected TRBV14 to TRBJ1-1; 8 bases in the middle match TRBD1. This receptor was identified in a woman between 25 and 40 years old in good health. Material for sequencing was blood. The CDR3 reads CASSQDRTGGAFF. In nucleotide form, the sequence is TGTGCCAGCAGCCAAGATAGAACAGGGGGAGCTTTCTTT.